The next 6 T cell receptor beta chains were all read from a single sample in a study of T cells after posttransplantation cyclophosphamide. Generated by immunoSEQ multiplex PCR, the TCRdb table keeps only in-frame clones and is missing some. The table shows about 31,000 clones, with around nine tenths occurring only once. The naive gate required viable CD3+CD4+ or CD3+CD8+ cells with CCR7+CD45RA+CD45RO-CD95-CD27+CD28+ phenotype. Sequenced input: naive CD4+ T cells sorted from PBMCs. The source is a woman in her sixties or seventies in good health, CMV-negative, and a related stem cell transplant donor.

The chain employs TRBV6-6 and TRBJ1-2, with D hard to call. Germline CDR1 and CDR2: MNHNY and SVGAGI (reference sequence). The V end lost 2 bases, the J end lost 8 bases, and 9 bases lay between the germline ends. The CDR3 contains 12 residues. CDR3 bases: TGTGCCAGCAGTTACAAACCACAAGGCTACACCTTC. This translates into CASSYKPQGYTF.

J is TRBJ2-7 and V is TRBV6-5, with a tentative D call TRBD1 (6 bases). The CDR3 sequence is 14 residues long. V was clipped by 7 bases and J by 3 bases, with 16 bases between them. Germline V gene lookup returns CDR1 MNHEY and CDR2 SVGAGI. The chain's CDR3 is CASTLPGRGYEQYF. CDR3 sequence (DNA): TGTGCCAGCACCCTCCCTGGCAGGGGCTACGAGCAGTACTTC.

This chain links TRBV2 with TRBJ1-5; D uncertain. Trimming took 7 bases from V and 2 from J, leaving 6 bases between them. This CDR3 has 12 residues. Germline-derived CDR1 and CDR2 are SNHLY and FYNNEI. CDR3 in amino acids: CASTSGNQPQHF. The CDR3 DNA is TGTGCCAGCACCTCGGGCAATCAGCCCCAGCATTTT.

The V gene is TRBV7-9, the J gene TRBJ1-6; 7 positions agree with TRBD1. Germline V CDR1 and CDR2: SEHNR, FQNEAQ (reference sequence). Losses at the gene ends were 5 bases for V and 3 bases for J; bases not matched to a gene: 7. The CDR3 extends over 16 amino acids. CDR3: CASSHRQGSYNSPLHF. In nucleotides, the CDR3 is TGTGCCAGCAGCCACCGACAGGGAAGCTATAATTCACCCCTCCACTTT.

This chain joins TRBV6-1 and TRBJ1-1; 7 positions match TRBD1. Germline V gene lookup returns CDR1 MNHNS and CDR2 SASEGT. CDR3 length: 16 amino acids. The V gene end was trimmed by 0 bases and the J gene end by 1 base; junction bases not matched to a gene: 5. The CDR3 reads CASSEAGTVRNTEAFF. CDR3 in DNA: TGTGCCAGCAGTGAAGCAGGGACAGTGAGGAACACTGAAGCTTTCTTT.

This chain connects TRBV7-8 to TRBJ2-1; no firm D call. Germline lookup yields CDR1 SGHVS and CDR2 FQNEAQ. The CDR3 extends over 13 amino acids. Trimming took 5 bases from V and 5 from J, leaving 10 bases between them. The CDR3, as DNA: TGTGCCAGCAGCCTCGGCCGGGACAATGAGCAGTTCTTC. Translated: CASSLGRDNEQFF.